The following is a TCR beta chain sequence with its context. This sample stems from a study of blood T cell repertoires in COVID-19. The germline V gene encodes CDR1 LNHDA and CDR2 SQIVND (reference sequence). The CDR3 contains 14 residues. The V gene lost 2 bases and the J gene lost 7 bases, with 9 bases spanning the gap. The method was immunoSEQ multiplex PCR; TCRdb's version includes in-frame clones alone and lacks a portion of them. Of over 50,000 clones listed, 85% are singletons. Sequenced: peripheral blood. The clonotype comes from a man between 70 and 80 years old with acute or convalescent COVID-19. The genes are TRBV19 and TRBJ1-6, with D possibly TRBD1 on 5 matching bases. CDR3 bases: TGTGCCAGTAGTATACAGGGAGGCAATTCACCCCTCCACTTT. As protein: CASSIQGGNSPLHF. Combining the CDR3 with reference TRBV19 and TRBJ1-6 gives the whole variable domain DGGITQSPKYLFRKEGQNVTLSCEQNLNHDAMYWYRQDPGQGLRLIYYSQIVNDFQKGDIAEGYSVSREKKESFPLTVTSAQKNPTAFYLCASSIQGGNSPLHFGNGTRLTVT.